This TCR beta chain was recovered during a study of blood T cell repertoires in COVID-19. Profiling relied on immunoSEQ multiplex PCR, and the TCRdb table lists in-frame clones only, not all of them. Of approximately 57,000 clones listed, more than 75% are singletons. Germline assignment: CDR1 KGHSH and CDR2 LQKENI. The CDR3 totals 16 residues. The trim removed 5 bases at V and 5 bases at J, leaving 12 bases unmatched. This clonotype originated in a man aged 50-59 years with acute or convalescent COVID-19. Sequencing was performed on peripheral blood. The chain combines TRBV18 with TRBJ1-1; TRBD1 aligns across 9 bases. The CDR3 DNA follows: TGTGCCAGCTCAGAAAGGACAGGGGCGGAGGGAACTGAAGCTTTCTTT. Amino acid sequence: CASSERTGAEGTEAFF.